The following is a T cell receptor (beta chain) sequence with its context. The CDR3 consists of 14 residues. Germline CDR1 SGHVS, CDR2 FNYEAQ. Using its own MiXCR run on the PCR reads, TCRdb lists one record per CDR3 protein. The sample yields over 14,000 distinct CDR3 sequences, roughly 47% seen once. This specimen belongs to a study of tumor-infiltrating lymphocytes in oesophageal squamous cell carcinoma. The sample consisted of blood. The chain couples TRBV7-6 to TRBJ2-1; D is perhaps TRBD1 (5 bases). The DNA end is a closer match to TRBJ2-5, so the J assignment may be wrong. The source of this sequence is a male donor with esophageal squamous cell carcinoma. For the CDR3, the DNA is TGTGCCAGCAGCGAGGCAGGGCTCCAAGAGACCCAGTACTTC. It encodes CASSEAGLQETQYF.